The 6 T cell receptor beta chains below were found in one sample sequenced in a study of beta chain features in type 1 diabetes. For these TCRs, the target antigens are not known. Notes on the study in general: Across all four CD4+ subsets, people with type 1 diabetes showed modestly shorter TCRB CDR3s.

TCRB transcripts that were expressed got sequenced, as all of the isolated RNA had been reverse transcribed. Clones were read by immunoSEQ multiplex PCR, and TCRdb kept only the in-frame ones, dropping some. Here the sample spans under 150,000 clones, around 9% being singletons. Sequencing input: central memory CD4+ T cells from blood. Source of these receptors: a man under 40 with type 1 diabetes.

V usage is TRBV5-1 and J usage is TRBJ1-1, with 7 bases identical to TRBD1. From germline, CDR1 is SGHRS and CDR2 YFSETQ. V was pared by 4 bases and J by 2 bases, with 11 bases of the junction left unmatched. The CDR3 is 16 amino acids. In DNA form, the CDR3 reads TGCGCCAGCAGCCCCGCCCGGGACAGCTTAAACACTGAAGCTTTCTTT. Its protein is CASSPARDSLNTEAFF. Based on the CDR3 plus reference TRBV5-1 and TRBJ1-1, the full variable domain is KAGVTQTPRYLIKTRGQQVTLSCSPISGHRSVSWYQQTPGQGLQFLFEYFSETQRNKGNFPGRFSGRQFSNSRSEMNVSTLELGDSALYLCASSPARDSLNTEAFFGQGTRLTVV.

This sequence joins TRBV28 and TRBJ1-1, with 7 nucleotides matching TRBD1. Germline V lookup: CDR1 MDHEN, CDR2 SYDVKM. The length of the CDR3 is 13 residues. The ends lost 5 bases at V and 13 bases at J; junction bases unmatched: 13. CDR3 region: CASSKTAGGLGFF. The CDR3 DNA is TGTGCCAGCAGTAAGACCGCAGGGGGATTGGGTTTCTTT.

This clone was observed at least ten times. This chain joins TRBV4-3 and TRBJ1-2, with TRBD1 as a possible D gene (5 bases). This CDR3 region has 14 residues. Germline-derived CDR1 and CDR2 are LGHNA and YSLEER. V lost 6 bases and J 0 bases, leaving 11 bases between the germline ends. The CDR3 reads CASRARDTNYGYTF. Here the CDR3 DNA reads TGCGCCAGCAGGGCCAGGGATACTAACTATGGCTACACCTTC.

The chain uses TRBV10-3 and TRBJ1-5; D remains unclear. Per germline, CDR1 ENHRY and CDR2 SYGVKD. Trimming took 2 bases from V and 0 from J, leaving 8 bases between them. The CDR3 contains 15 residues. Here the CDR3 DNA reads TGTGCCATCAGTGAGGACGGGGATAGCAATCAGCCCCAGCATTTT. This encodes CAISEDGDSNQPQHF.

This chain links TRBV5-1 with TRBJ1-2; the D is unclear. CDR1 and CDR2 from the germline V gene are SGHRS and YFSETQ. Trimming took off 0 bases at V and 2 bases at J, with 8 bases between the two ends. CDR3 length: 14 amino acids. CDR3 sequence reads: CASSLAGSNYGYTF. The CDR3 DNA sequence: TGCGCCAGCAGCTTGGCCGGGAGCAACTATGGCTACACCTTC. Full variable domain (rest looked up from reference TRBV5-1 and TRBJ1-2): KAGVTQTPRYLIKTRGQQVTLSCSPISGHRSVSWYQQTPGQGLQFLFEYFSETQRNKGNFPGRFSGRQFSNSRSEMNVSTLELGDSALYLCASSLAGSNYGYTFGSGTRLTVV.

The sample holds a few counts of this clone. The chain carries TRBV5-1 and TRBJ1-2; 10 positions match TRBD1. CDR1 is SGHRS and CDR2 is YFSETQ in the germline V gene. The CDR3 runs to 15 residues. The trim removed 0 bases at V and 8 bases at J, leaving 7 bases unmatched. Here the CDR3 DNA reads TGCGCCAGCAGCTTGGATACGGGGACAGGGGTCGGCTACACCTTC. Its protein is CASSLDTGTGVGYTF.